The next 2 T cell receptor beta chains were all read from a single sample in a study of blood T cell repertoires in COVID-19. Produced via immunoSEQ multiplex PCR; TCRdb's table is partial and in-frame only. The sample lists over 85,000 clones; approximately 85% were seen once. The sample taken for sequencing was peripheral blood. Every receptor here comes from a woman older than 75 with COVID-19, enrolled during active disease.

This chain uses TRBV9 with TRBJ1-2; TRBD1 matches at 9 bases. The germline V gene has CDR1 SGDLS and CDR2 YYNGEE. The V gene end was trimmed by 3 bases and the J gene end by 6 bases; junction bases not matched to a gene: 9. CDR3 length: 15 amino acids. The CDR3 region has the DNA TGTGCCAGCAGCGCCCATATGGGGGACAGGGATGGCTACACCTTC. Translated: CASSAHMGDRDGYTF.

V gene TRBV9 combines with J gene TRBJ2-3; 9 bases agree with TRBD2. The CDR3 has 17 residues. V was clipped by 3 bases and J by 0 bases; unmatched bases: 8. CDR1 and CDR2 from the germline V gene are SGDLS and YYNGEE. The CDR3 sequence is CASSGSGGHSSTDTQYF. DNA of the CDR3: TGTGCCAGCAGCGGTAGCGGGGGCCACTCTAGCACAGATACGCAGTATTTT.